Detailed here is one T cell receptor beta chain. Repertoires were generated with immunoSEQ multiplex PCR, while TCRdb's copy carries only in-frame clones and drops some. The repertoire holds hundreds of thousands of clones, with about 89% as singletons. This specimen belongs to a study of blood T cell repertoires in COVID-19. Overall study: The origin of the acute and convalescent COVID-19 samples was the United States, Italy and Spain. T cells, B-cell-depleted T cells, or PBMCs supplied cDNA or gDNA.

V gave up 2 bases and J gave up 1 base, with 11 bases separating them. Germline CDR1 reads MDHEN; CDR2 reads SYDVKM. The CDR3 length is 16 residues. The chain employs TRBV28 and TRBJ2-2, with a tentative D call TRBD2 (5 bases). The sequence came from a woman in her sixties or seventies with acute or convalescent COVID-19. Sequences were obtained from peripheral blood. The CDR3 DNA follows: TGTGCCAGCAGTTTAATCGGGGTAATGAACACCGGGGAGCTGTTTTTT. Its protein is CASSLIGVMNTGELFF.